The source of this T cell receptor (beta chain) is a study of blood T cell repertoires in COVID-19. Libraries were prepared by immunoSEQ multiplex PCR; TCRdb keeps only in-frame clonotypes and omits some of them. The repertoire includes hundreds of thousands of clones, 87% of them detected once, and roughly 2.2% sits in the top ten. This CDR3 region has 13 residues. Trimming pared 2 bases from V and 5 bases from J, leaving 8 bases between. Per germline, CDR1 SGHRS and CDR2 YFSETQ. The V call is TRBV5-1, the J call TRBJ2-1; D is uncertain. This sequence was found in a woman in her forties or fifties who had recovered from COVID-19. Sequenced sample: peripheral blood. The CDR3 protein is CASSFNINNEQFF. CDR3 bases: TGCGCCAGCAGCTTTAACATTAACAATGAGCAGTTCTTC.